These T cell receptor beta chains were read from a single sample in a study of Ad26.COV2.S vaccination and SARS-CoV-2 variants. Libraries were prepared by immunoSEQ multiplex PCR; TCRdb keeps only in-frame clonotypes and omits some of them. Among hundreds of thousands of clones listed, about 91% were seen once. Sequencing was performed on peripheral blood, taken after recovery from COVID-19. The source is a human donor who had recovered from COVID-19. Each CDR3 is given without its conserved first and last residue. A D gene is named only where the DNA matches it firmly.

j_call | cdr3_length | d_call | v_call | cdr3_aa
TRBJ1-1 | 12 | NA | TRBV6-5 | ASRERETNTEAF
TRBJ1-3 | 12 | NA | TRBV5-1 | ASSLTRSGNTIY
TRBJ2-2 | 17 | TRBD1 | TRBV10-3 | AISARQGRYSANTGELF
TRBJ1-1 | 13 | NA | TRBV4-1 | ASSQGEAGRTEAF
TRBJ2-5 | 13 | TRBD1 | TRBV7-9 | ASSPLGQKQETQY
TRBJ2-7 | 11 | NA | TRBV4-1 | ASSQRESYEQY
TRBJ1-4 | 14 | NA | TRBV2 | ASSEYIGTSNEKLF
TRBJ2-7 | 12 | NA | TRBV5-1 | ASSSRTDSYEQY
TRBJ1-4 | 11 | NA | TRBV5-3 | ARSNDHGEKLF
TRBJ2-3 | 8 | NA | TRBV20-1 | SARTDTQY
TRBJ2-1 | 12 | NA | TRBV5-6 | ASSLVVDYNEQF
TRBJ1-1 | 14 | NA | TRBV21-1 | ASSFRQEGGNTEAF
TRBJ2-3 | 13 | NA | TRBV19 | ASSSRPQGGDTQY
TRBJ1-1 | 11 | NA | TRBV29-1 | SVGAGMNTEAF
TRBJ2-7 | 13 | NA | TRBV5-1 | ASRVSGVGSYEQY
TRBJ1-1 | 12 | TRBD1 | TRBV19 | ASTDRGLNTEAF
TRBJ1-2 | 12 | TRBD1 | TRBV5-1 | ASSLKGAGNGYT
TRBJ2-7 | 13 | NA | TRBV11-3 | ASSLEGRERDEQY
TRBJ1-1 | 12 | NA | TRBV5-4 | ASSLDPVNTEAF
TRBJ1-5 | 14 | NA | TRBV7-6 | ASSLGSVAGYQPQH
TRBJ2-7 | 13 | NA | TRBV9 | ASSARDSKVHEQY
TRBJ1-1 | 15 | NA | TRBV19 | ASSMTGSAVGNTEAF